Shown below are 26 T cell receptor beta chains from a single sample sequenced in a study of T cell repertoires in cytomegalovirus infection. MiXCR, run by TCRdb on the reads, gives a single entry per CDR3 protein. The table shows fewer than 950,000 distinct CDR3 sequences, with around a third occurring only once. No antigen is known for these receptors. Material: cultured CD8+ T cells from PBMCs, obtained from culture after CMV antigen stimulation. Receptors originate from a human donor in good health (CMV status not recorded). Some clones in this sample may be carry-over from other donors' samples.

This clonotype was found a few times. The J gene is TRBJ2-1, the V gene TRBV19; D remains ambiguous. CDR1 LNHDA and CDR2 SQIVND come from the germline V gene (reference sequence). V dropped 1 base and J dropped 6 bases, with 7 bases sitting between them. CDR3 length: 13 residues. This CDR3 reads CASSIGYSNEQFF. As DNA, the CDR3 is TGTGCCAGTAGTATAGGGTACAGCAATGAGCAGTTCTTC. The full variable domain, its missing parts supplied by reference TRBV19 and TRBJ2-1, is DGGITQSPKYLFRKEGQNVTLSCEQNLNHDAMYWYRQDPGQGLRLIYYSQIVNDFQKGDIAEGYSVSREKKESFPLTVTSAQKNPTAFYLCASSIGYSNEQFFGPGTRLTVL.

This clonotype showed up just a few times. The chain employs TRBV7-8 and TRBJ1-2; D unclear. V was shortened by 4 bases and J by 5 bases, with 11 bases between the two germline ends. This CDR3 is built from 13 residues. Germline V lookup: CDR1 SGHVS, CDR2 FQNEAQ. CDR3 DNA sequence: TGTGCCAGCAGCTCACGGATTGGTTATGGCTACACCTTC. Protein: CASSSRIGYGYTF.

This clonotype was detected a few times. The rearrangement joins TRBV11-2 to TRBJ1-1; D unresolved. From germline, CDR1 is SGHAT and CDR2 FQNNGV. This CDR3 region has 16 residues. V was trimmed by 8 bases and J by 2 bases, leaving 21 bases between them. CDR3 bases: TGTGCCAGCTGCGAGTGGCATCGGACGGTTAACACTGAAGCTTTCTTT. Protein sequence: CASCEWHRTVNTEAFF.

The chain uses TRBV7-6 and TRBJ1-3, with 7 bases that match TRBD1. The CDR3 extends over 18 amino acids. Germline V gene lookup returns CDR1 SGHVS and CDR2 FNYEAQ. The V segment lost 1 base and the J segment 1 base; nucleotides outside the gene matches: 10. DNA of the CDR3: TGTGCCAGCAGCTTAGTTGGGACAGAAGATTTGTCTGGAAACACCATATATTTT. Protein product: CASSLVGTEDLSGNTIYF. The whole variable domain, filled in from reference TRBV7-6 and TRBJ1-3, reads GAGVSQSPRYKVTKRGQDVALRCDPISGHVSLYWYRQALGQGPEFLTYFNYEAQQDKSGLPNDRFSAERPEGSISTLTIQRTEQRDSAMYRCASSLVGTEDLSGNTIYFGEGSWLTVV.

A remark on this clonotype: One end of the junction is discordant with germline, which a read error may explain. The chain couples TRBV7-4 to TRBJ2-1; D unresolved. Germline assignment: CDR1 SGHVT and CDR2 SQSDAQ. The CDR3 runs 16 residues. The CDR3 is CVSSSLRPSPGNEQFF. The CDR3 bases are TGTGTCAGCAGCTCCCTTCGACCATCCCCTGGCAATGAGCAGTTCTTC.

V and J are TRBV6-5 and TRBJ1-4; the D gene is possibly TRBD1 (6 bases). Germline CDR1 and CDR2: MNHEY and SVGAGI. The CDR3 is 16 residues long. V lost 2 bases, J lost 8 bases, and 18 bases lay in between. The CDR3 DNA follows: TGTGCCAGCAGTTACGGGGTCAGGGGAGGAAGGGAAAAACTGTTTTTT. Translating gives CASSYGVRGGREKLFF.

This chain joins TRBV23-1 and TRBJ2-7; no clear D gene. TRBV23-1 is filed as an ORF, its function uncertain. The ends were cut back, 0 bases at V and 0 bases at J, with 21 bases in the middle. This CDR3 contains 19 residues. CDR3: CASSQSSYGGSLYSYEQYV. Here the CDR3 DNA reads TGCGCCAGCAGTCAATCTAGTTATGGCGGCAGCTTATACTCCTACGAGCAGTACGTC.

In the case of this clonotype: A read error may account for a junction end that differs from germline. The gene calls are TRBV7-6 and TRBJ1-4; D ambiguous. Germline values: CDR1 SGHVS, CDR2 FNYEAQ. This CDR3 spans 13 amino acids. CDR3 protein: CVSSTEWTEKLFF. CDR3 sequence (DNA): TGTGTCAGCAGCACGGAGTGGACTGAAAAACTGTTTTTT.

The chain joins TRBV12-5 to TRBJ1-2, with D unresolved. The V end lost 3 bases, the J end lost 3 bases, and 8 bases lay between the germline ends. Germline V CDR1 and CDR2: LGHNT, FRNRAP. The CDR3 extends over 13 amino acids. The CDR3 bases are TGTGCTAGTGGTTTCTACGGTGACTATGGCTACACCTTC. Its translation: CASGFYGDYGYTF.

This chain connects TRBV4-1 to TRBJ1-6; D may be TRBD1 (5 bases). Trimming took 5 bases from V and 8 from J, leaving 10 bases between them. This CDR3 comprises 13 residues. Germline CDR1 and CDR2: MGHRA and YSYEKL. CDR3 loop: CASSAWGDSPLHF. CDR3 bases: TGCGCCAGCAGCGCTTGGGGGGATTCACCCCTCCACTTT.

This clonotype was counted a few times. This chain links TRBV6-1 with TRBJ1-2; D may be TRBD1 (5 bases). Trimming pared 4 bases from V and 5 bases from J, leaving 17 bases between. The length of the CDR3 is 15 residues. Per the germline V gene, CDR1 is MNHNS and CDR2 is SASEGT. The CDR3 loop is CASSGTFLVTYGYTF. The CDR3 coding sequence is TGTGCCAGCAGTGGGACATTCTTGGTAACTTATGGCTACACCTTC.

This rearrangement joins TRBV6-5 to TRBJ2-7; 7 bases agree with TRBD2. The trim removed 0 bases at V and 6 bases at J, leaving 2 bases unmatched. The length of the CDR3 is 13 residues. The germline CDR1 and CDR2 sequences are MNHEY and SVGAGI. The CDR3 reads CASSYSSGVEQYF. CDR3 sequence (DNA): TGTGCCAGCAGTTACTCGAGCGGGGTCGAGCAGTACTTC.

This clonotype appeared a few times. The chain's CDR3 is CASSRDYEQYV. CDR3 coding DNA: TGTGCCAGCAGCCGGGATTACGAGCAGTACGTC. The chain recombines TRBV5-6 with TRBJ2-7; maybe TRBD2 (5 bases). CDR3 size: 11 residues. V was shortened by 4 bases and J by 4 bases, with 6 bases between the two germline ends. Germline loops: CDR1 SGHDT, CDR2 YYEEEE.

This clonotype was detected a few times. This chain joins TRBV27 and TRBJ1-5; TRBD1 is a possible D gene (6 bases). V lost 6 bases to trimming and J lost 5 bases, with 8 bases between them. The CDR3 loop spans 12 amino acids. CDR1 MNHEY and CDR2 SMNVEV come from the germline V gene (reference sequence). CDR3 amino acids: CASRTGHQPQHF. The CDR3 DNA follows: TGTGCCAGCAGGACAGGCCATCAGCCCCAGCATTTT.

This clonotype came up a few times. The chain carries TRBV19 and TRBJ2-1; D is possibly TRBD1 (5 bases). The germline V gene encodes CDR1 LNHDA and CDR2 SQIVND (reference sequence). The germline V and J ends were trimmed by 3 bases and 5 bases, with 11 bases remaining between them. The CDR3 is 14 amino acids. In nucleotides, the CDR3 is TGTGCCAGTAGTATCCAGGGAAGGGACAATGAGCAGTTCTTC. Its translation: CASSIQGRDNEQFF.

The CDR3 DNA follows: TGTGCCAGTAGCAGCTACAAAGAAACCCCTATGGATACGCAGTATTTT. Translated, it gives CASSSYKETPMDTQYF. The chain recombines TRBV19 with TRBJ2-3; D is unclear. This CDR3 comprises 16 residues. Trimming left V 6 bases short and J 6 bases short, with 22 bases between. The V gene's germline CDR1 is LNHDA and CDR2 SQIVND (reference sequence). Drawing the rest from reference TRBV19 and TRBJ2-3, the complete variable domain is DGGITQSPKYLFRKEGQNVTLSCEQNLNHDAMYWYRQDPGQGLRLIYYSQIVNDFQKGDIAEGYSVSREKKESFPLTVTSAQKNPTAFYLCASSSYKETPMDTQYFGPGTRLTVL.

The CDR3 protein is CASSQEDSWNTEAFF. Written as DNA, the CDR3 is TGCGCCAGCAGCCAAGAGGACAGTTGGAACACTGAAGCTTTCTTT. J is TRBJ1-1 and V is TRBV4-3; TRBD1 might be the D (6 bases). Germline V gives CDR1 LGHNA, CDR2 YSLEER. CDR3 length: 15 residues. The V and J ends lost 0 bases and 1 base respectively, with 9 bases between them.

The sample holds a few counts of this clonotype. The rearrangement joins TRBV7-2 to TRBJ2-2; a weak D match, TRBD2 (6 bases). Germline-derived CDR1 and CDR2 are SGHTA and FQGNSA. CDR3 size: 19 residues. The germline V and J ends were trimmed by 2 bases and 0 bases, with 19 bases remaining between them. This chain's CDR3 is CASSLPHSGEAANTGELFF. CDR3 DNA sequence: TGTGCCAGCAGCTTACCCCATTCGGGGGAGGCGGCGAACACCGGGGAGCTGTTTTTT.

There are a few counts of this clonotype. The rearrangement joins TRBV29-1 to TRBJ2-1; 9 bases line up with TRBD1. The ends lost 7 bases at V and 4 bases at J; junction bases unmatched: 2. Per germline, CDR1 SQVTM and CDR2 ANQGSEA. The CDR3 is 12 amino acids. The CDR3 nucleotides are TGCAGCGCCGGGACAGGGTACAATGAGCAGTTCTTC. Translated: CSAGTGYNEQFF.

The V gene is TRBV4-1, the J gene TRBJ2-1; 11 bases are a match to TRBD2. The V gene end was trimmed by 6 bases and the J gene end by 7 bases; junction bases not matched to a gene: 8. In germline, CDR1 is MGHRA, CDR2 YSYEKL. The CDR3 consists of 15 residues. The CDR3 bases are TGCGCCAGCAGAGGGGCTAGCGGGGGGCTTAATGAGCAGTTCTTC. This codes for CASRGASGGLNEQFF.

V usage is TRBV11-2 and J usage is TRBJ2-1, with D possibly being TRBD1 or TRBD2 (6 bases each). V was clipped by 6 bases and J by 2 bases, with 17 bases between them. Per germline, CDR1 SGHAT and CDR2 FQNNGV. The CDR3 sequence is 16 residues long. The CDR3: CASSSSPGAPYNEQFF. DNA for the CDR3: TGTGCCAGCAGTTCCTCCCCGGGGGCACCCTACAATGAGCAGTTCTTC. The full variable domain, completed using reference TRBV11-2 and TRBJ2-1, is EAGVAQSPRYKIIEKRQSVAFWCNPISGHATLYWYQQILGQGPKLLIQFQNNGVVDDSQLPKDRFSAERLKGVDSTLKIQPAKLEDSAVYLCASSSSPGAPYNEQFFGPGTRLTVL.

CDR3 coding DNA: TGCAGCGTTGAAGATCCGGAAACCCTCTATGGCTACACCTTC. Encoded protein: CSVEDPETLYGYTF. The chain joins TRBV29-1 to TRBJ1-2; D remains ambiguous. This CDR3 spans 14 amino acids. The germline CDR1 and CDR2 sequences are SQVTM and ANQGSEA. V was clipped by 0 bases and J by 4 bases, with 12 bases between them.

This chain links TRBV6-5 with TRBJ2-6, with D tentatively TRBD1 (6 bases). Trimming took off 0 bases at V and 2 bases at J, with 14 bases between the two ends. This CDR3 has 18 amino acids. Germline lookup yields CDR1 MNHEY and CDR2 SVGAGI. The CDR3 reads CASSYSAGDVTGANVLTF. The DNA of the CDR3 is TGTGCCAGCAGTTACTCGGCAGGGGATGTTACTGGGGCCAACGTCCTGACTTTC.

This chain uses TRBV19 with TRBJ1-5, with D possibly matching TRBD1 (5 bases). Trimming shortened V by 5 bases and J by 0 bases, and 17 bases separated the two germline ends. Per germline, CDR1 LNHDA and CDR2 SQIVND (reference sequence). This CDR3 has 17 amino acids. The CDR3 DNA reads as TGTGCCAGTAGTTTAGGGACCCTTGAGGATAGCAATCAGCCCCAGCATTTT. Translated: CASSLGTLEDSNQPQHF.

This clonotype was observed a single time. The rearrangement uses TRBV15 and TRBJ2-3; 10 bases align to TRBD2. Germline V CDR1 and CDR2: LNHNV, YYDKDF (reference sequence). Trimming removed 0 bases from V and 6 bases from J; junction bases left unmatched: 12. The length of the CDR3 is 18 residues. This CDR3 reads CATSRDLGSGGPYDTQYF. The CDR3 DNA reads as TGTGCCACCAGCAGAGATCTGGGTAGCGGGGGGCCTTATGATACGCAGTATTTT.

This clonotype has only a few counts. V and J are TRBV5-1 and TRBJ1-1, with D perhaps TRBD1 (6 bases). This CDR3 has 16 amino acids. Germline CDR1 and CDR2: SGHRS and YFSETQ. V was shortened by 0 bases and J by 4 bases, with 16 bases between the two germline ends. CDR3 coding DNA: TGCGCCAGCAGCTTGGGCTGGGGGCGTCGGTCCACTGAAGCTTTCTTT. Encoded protein: CASSLGWGRRSTEAFF.